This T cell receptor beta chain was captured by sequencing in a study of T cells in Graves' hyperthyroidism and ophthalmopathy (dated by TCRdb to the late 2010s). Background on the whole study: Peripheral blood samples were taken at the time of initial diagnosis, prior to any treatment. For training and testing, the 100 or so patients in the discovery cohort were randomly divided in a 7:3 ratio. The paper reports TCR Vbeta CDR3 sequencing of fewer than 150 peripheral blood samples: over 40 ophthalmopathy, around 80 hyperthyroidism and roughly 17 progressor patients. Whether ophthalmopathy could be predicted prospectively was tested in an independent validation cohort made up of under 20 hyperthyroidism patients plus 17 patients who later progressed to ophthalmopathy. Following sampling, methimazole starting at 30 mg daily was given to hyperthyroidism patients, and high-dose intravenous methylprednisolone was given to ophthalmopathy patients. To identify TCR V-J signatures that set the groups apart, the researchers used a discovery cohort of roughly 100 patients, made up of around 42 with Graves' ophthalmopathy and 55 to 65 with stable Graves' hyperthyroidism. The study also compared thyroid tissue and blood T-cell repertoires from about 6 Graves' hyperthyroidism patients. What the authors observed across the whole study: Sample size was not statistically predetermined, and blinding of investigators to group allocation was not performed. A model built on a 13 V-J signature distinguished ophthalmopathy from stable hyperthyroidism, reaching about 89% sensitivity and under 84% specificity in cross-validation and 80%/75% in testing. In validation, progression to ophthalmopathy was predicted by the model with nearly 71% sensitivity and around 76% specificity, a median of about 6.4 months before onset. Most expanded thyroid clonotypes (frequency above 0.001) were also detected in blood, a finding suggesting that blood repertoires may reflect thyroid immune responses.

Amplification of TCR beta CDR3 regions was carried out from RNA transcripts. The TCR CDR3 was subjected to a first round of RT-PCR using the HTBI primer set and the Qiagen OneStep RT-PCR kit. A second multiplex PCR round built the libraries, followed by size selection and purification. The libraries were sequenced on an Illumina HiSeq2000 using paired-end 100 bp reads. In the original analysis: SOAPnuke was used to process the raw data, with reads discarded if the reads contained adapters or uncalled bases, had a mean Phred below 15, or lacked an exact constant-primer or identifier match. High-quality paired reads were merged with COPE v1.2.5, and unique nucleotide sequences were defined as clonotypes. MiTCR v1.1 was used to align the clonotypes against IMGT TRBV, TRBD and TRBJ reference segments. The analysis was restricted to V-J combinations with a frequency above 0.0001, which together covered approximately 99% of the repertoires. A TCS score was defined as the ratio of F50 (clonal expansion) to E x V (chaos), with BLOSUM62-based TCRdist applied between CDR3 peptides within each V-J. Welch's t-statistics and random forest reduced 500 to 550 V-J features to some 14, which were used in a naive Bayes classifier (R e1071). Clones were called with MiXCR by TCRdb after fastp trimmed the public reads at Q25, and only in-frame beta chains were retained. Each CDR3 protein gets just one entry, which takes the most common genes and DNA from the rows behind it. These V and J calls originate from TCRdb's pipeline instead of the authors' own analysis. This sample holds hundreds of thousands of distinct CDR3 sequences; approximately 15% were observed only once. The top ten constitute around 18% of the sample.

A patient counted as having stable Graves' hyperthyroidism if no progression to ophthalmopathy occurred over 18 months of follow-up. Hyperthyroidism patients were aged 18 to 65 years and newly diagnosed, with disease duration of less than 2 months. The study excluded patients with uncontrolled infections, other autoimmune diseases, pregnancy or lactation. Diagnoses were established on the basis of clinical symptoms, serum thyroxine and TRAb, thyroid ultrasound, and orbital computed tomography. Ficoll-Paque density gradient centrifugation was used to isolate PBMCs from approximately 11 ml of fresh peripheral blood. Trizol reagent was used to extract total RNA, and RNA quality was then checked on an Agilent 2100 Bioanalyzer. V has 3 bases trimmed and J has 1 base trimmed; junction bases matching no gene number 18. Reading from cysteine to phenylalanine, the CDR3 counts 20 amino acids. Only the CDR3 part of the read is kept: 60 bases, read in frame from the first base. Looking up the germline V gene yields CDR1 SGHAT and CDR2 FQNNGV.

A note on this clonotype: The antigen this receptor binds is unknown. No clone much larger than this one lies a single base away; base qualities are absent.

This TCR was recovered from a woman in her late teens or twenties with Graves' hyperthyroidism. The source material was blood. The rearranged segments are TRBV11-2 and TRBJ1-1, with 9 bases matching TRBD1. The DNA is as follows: TGTGCCAGCAGCTTCCACCCCGGCGGGACAGGGAAGCTCAAGAACACTGAAGCTTTCTTT. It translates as CASSFHPGGTGKLKNTEAFF.